A single sample is the source of the 8 T cell receptor beta chains below, sequenced in a study of T-cell memory formation after mild COVID-19. Using its own MiXCR run on the 5' RACE reads, TCRdb lists one record per CDR3 protein. The top ten hold roughly a fifth of the sample, which has 350,000 to 500,000 distinct CDR3 sequences, more than 15% seen once. The sequenced material came from PBMCs or a T cell subset sorted from them (not recorded which). The receptors shown here come from a man in his late teens or twenties who had mild COVID-19 (a few samples of this study predate the infection). Cell type and time point are not known.

This clonotype was observed a handful of times. V is TRBV7-9 and J is TRBJ1-6, with a tentative D call TRBD1 (5 bases). CDR3 size: 15 residues. Trimming cost V 5 bases and J 6 bases, with 14 bases left between them. Germline V lookup: CDR1 SEHNR, CDR2 FQNEAQ (reference sequence). CDR3 region: CASSPLGTGNSPLHF. For the CDR3, the DNA is TGTGCCAGCAGCCCCCTGGGGACGGGTAATTCACCCCTCCACTTT.

This clonotype was seen only a few times. The V gene is TRBV9, the J gene TRBJ2-3; 10 nucleotides match TRBD2. The junction had 9 bases not matched to a gene; V was cut back by 3 bases and J by 5 bases. CDR1 SGDLS and CDR2 YYNGEE come from the germline V gene. CDR3 length: 16 residues. The CDR3: CASSAGAGGPVDTQYF. As DNA, the CDR3 is TGTGCCAGCAGCGCCGGAGCGGGGGGGCCGGTAGATACGCAGTATTTT.

This chain links TRBV6-5 with TRBJ2-1, with D possibly matching TRBD1 (6 bases). The CDR3 length is 17 residues. The V gene lost 4 bases and the J gene lost 2 bases, with 18 bases spanning the gap. Germline-derived CDR1 and CDR2 are MNHEY and SVGAGI. This CDR3 reads CASSSRTGFRAYNEQFF. The CDR3 coding sequence is TGTGCCAGCAGTTCTCGTACAGGGTTTCGGGCCTACAATGAGCAGTTCTTC.

The sample holds a few counts of this clonotype. The gene calls are TRBV6-5 and TRBJ2-4; possibly TRBD2 for D (7 bases). Germline CDR1 reads MNHEY; CDR2 reads SVGAGI. V was shortened by 0 bases and J by 6 bases, with 12 bases between the two germline ends. The CDR3 has 15 amino acids. The CDR3 spells CASSYSEGGRNIQYF. Written as DNA, the CDR3 is TGTGCCAGCAGTTACTCCGAGGGGGGGCGAAACATTCAGTACTTC.

This clonotype was observed a handful of times. The DNA for the CDR3 is TGTGCCAGCAGCGTAGGTCCTAGCGGCACAGATACGCAGTATTTT. Its translation is CASSVGPSGTDTQYF. The V and J genes are TRBV9 and TRBJ2-3, with D possibly being TRBD2 (6 bases). The V gene lost 0 bases and the J gene lost 1 base, with 9 bases spanning the gap. The CDR3 consists of 15 residues. Germline lookup yields CDR1 SGDLS and CDR2 YYNGEE.

The genes are TRBV9 and TRBJ2-7; D gene ambiguous. Germline values: CDR1 SGDLS, CDR2 YYNGEE. V gave up 5 bases and J gave up 6 bases, with 15 bases separating them. There are 13 residues in the CDR3. The CDR3: CASRAPDASEQYF. The DNA for the CDR3 is TGTGCCAGCAGGGCTCCGGATGCGTCCGAGCAGTACTTC.

A few counts support this clonotype. This sequence joins TRBV5-1 and TRBJ1-1, with D unclear. The CDR3 loop spans 14 amino acids. Germline values: CDR1 SGHRS, CDR2 YFSETQ. V was cut by 0 bases and J by 5 bases, with 11 bases left in between. The CDR3 DNA reads as TGCGCCAGCAGCTTGGAGGTGGGTAGAACTGAAGCTTTCTTT. It specifies CASSLEVGRTEAFF.

The chain has TRBV2 and TRBJ2-1; D is unclear. Between the trimmed V and J ends, which lost 4 bases and 4 bases, there was a span of 8 bases. CDR3 length: 13 residues. Germline loops: CDR1 SNHLY, CDR2 FYNNEI. In DNA form, the CDR3 reads TGTGCCAGCAGTGGAACAGCATACAATGAGCAGTTCTTC. Its translation is CASSGTAYNEQFF.